This passage covers 26 T cell receptor beta chains from one sample sequenced in a study of T cell repertoires in cytomegalovirus infection (dated by TCRdb to the late 2010s). Sequencing used an Illumina HiSeq 1500. TCRdb itself trimmed the public reads at Q25 with fastp, ran MiXCR and retained productive beta chains. Every distinct CDR3 protein forms one entry, paired with its most common genes and DNA. For this sample the table gives around 570,000 distinct CDR3 sequences, of which just under 40% were detected only once. 48% of the sample comes from the top ten. No cognate antigen is known for these TCRs. According to the study, the label for this sample's treatment or condition signals: in vitro stimulation with specific CMV peptide epitopes to enrich CMV-specific T cells. Sequencing used cultured PBMCs, obtained from culture after CMV antigen stimulation. These receptors came from a human donor in good health (CMV status not recorded). Some clones in this sample may be carry-over from other donors' samples.

This clonotype has just a few counts. The V and J genes are TRBV7-2 and TRBJ2-2; 7 bases are a match to TRBD1. V was clipped by 5 bases and J by 6 bases; unmatched bases: 6. This CDR3 spans 14 amino acids. CDR1 and CDR2 from the germline V gene are SGHTA and FQGNSA. CDR3 sequence: CASSKTGMAGELFF. CDR3 nucleotide sequence: TGTGCCAGCAGCAAGACAGGGATGGCCGGGGAGCTGTTTTTT.

This clonotype occurred a few times. The V call is TRBV10-2, the J call TRBJ2-1; D uncertain. CDR1 and CDR2 (germline): WSHSY, SAAADI. The CDR3 covers 14 residues. V was cut by 6 bases and J by 6 bases, with 15 bases left in between. This CDR3 reads CASRVTPPSNEQFF. The CDR3 bases are TGCGCCAGCAGGGTCACACCTCCGAGCAATGAGCAGTTCTTC.

The DNA for the CDR3 is TGTGCCATCAGTTCCGGCAGGGGGGGCCGGAATGAGCAGTTCTTC. It yields the protein CAISSGRGGRNEQFF. The J gene is TRBJ2-1, the V gene TRBV10-3; D tentatively reads TRBD1 or TRBD2 (7 bases each). The CDR3 sequence is 15 residues long. V shed 5 bases and J shed 7 bases, with 18 bases lying between them. Per the germline V gene, CDR1 is ENHRY and CDR2 is SYGVKD.

In its sample, this clonotype was seen a few times. The chain uses TRBV6-1 and TRBJ1-5; no clear D. CDR1 and CDR2 (germline): MNHNS, SASEGT. There are 13 residues in the CDR3. The ends were cut back, 1 base at V and 6 bases at J, with 7 bases in the middle. As DNA, the CDR3 is TGTGCCAGCAGTGAAGACCGGACTCAGCCCCAGCATTTT. Translating gives CASSEDRTQPQHF.

At least ten counts were recorded for this clonotype. V gene TRBV7-2 combines with J gene TRBJ2-5, with a weak D call TRBD2 (6 bases). The CDR3 is 17 residues long. V lost 4 bases and J lost 0, with 18 bases in between. Germline-derived CDR1 and CDR2 are SGHTA and FQGNSA. The CDR3 region is CASSSPSGDEYQETQYF. CDR3 nucleotides: TGTGCCAGCAGCTCACCCTCGGGGGATGAGTACCAAGAGACCCAGTACTTC.

The sample holds a few counts of this clonotype. CDR3 sequence reads: CASSQTITGYGYTF. CDR3 in DNA: TGCGCCAGCAGCCAGACCATTACAGGGTATGGCTACACCTTC. J is TRBJ1-2 and V is TRBV4-1; D may be TRBD1 (6 bases). V lost 3 bases to trimming and J lost 5 bases, with 13 bases between them. Germline V gene sequence: CDR1 MGHRA, CDR2 YSYEKL. This CDR3 comprises 14 residues.

This clonotype was recorded a few times. J is TRBJ1-4 and V is TRBV4-3, with unresolved D. The V gene lost 6 bases and the J gene lost 15 bases, with 23 bases spanning the gap. The CDR3 length is 14 residues. Per the germline V gene, CDR1 is LGHNA and CDR2 is YSLEER. This CDR3 reads CASSHNYPFGEMFF. As DNA, the CDR3 is TGCGCCAGCAGTCATAATTATCCCTTCGGGGAAATGTTTTTT.

V usage is TRBV10-3 and J usage is TRBJ2-1; no reliable D call. The CDR3 length is 14 residues. V was cut by 4 bases and J by 5 bases, with 12 bases left in between. Per germline, CDR1 ENHRY and CDR2 SYGVKD. The chain's CDR3 is CAISGAVRNNEQFF. In DNA form, the CDR3 reads TGTGCCATCAGTGGTGCAGTCCGAAACAATGAGCAGTTCTTC.

Only a few counts were recorded for this clonotype. The chain combines TRBV20-1 with TRBJ2-4; TRBD1 matches 9 bases. V lost 5 bases and J lost 7; bases outside the gene matches: 12. This CDR3 contains 15 residues. CDR1 and CDR2 from the germline V gene are DFQATT and SNEGSKA (reference sequence). The CDR3 is CSAEGQGGVLNIQYF. The DNA of the CDR3 is TGCAGTGCTGAGGGACAGGGAGGTGTCTTGAACATTCAGTACTTC.

This chain links TRBV28 with TRBJ1-5, with D possibly TRBD1 on 6 matching bases. This CDR3 region has 18 residues. CDR1 MDHEN and CDR2 SYDVKM come from the germline V gene. Trimming stripped 5 bases from V and 4 bases from J, with 24 bases between. The CDR3 loop reads CASSPHPPTGTKNQPQHF. The CDR3 DNA is TGTGCCAGCAGTCCCCACCCCCCAACCGGGACAAAGAATCAGCCCCAGCATTTT. Full variable domain (outside the CDR3, taken from reference TRBV28 and TRBJ1-5): DVKVTQSSRYLVKRTGEKVFLECVQDMDHENMFWYRQDPGLGLRLIYFSYDVKMKEKGDIPEGYSVSREKKERFSLILESASTNQTSMYLCASSPHPPTGTKNQPQHFGDGTRLSIL.

On this clonotype itself: This may be a read error, as it is one base from a much larger clone. The CDR3 carries no conserved terminal phenylalanine or tryptophan, so it likely arises from a read error. This rearrangement joins TRBV7-2 to TRBJ2-7; 12 bases align to TRBD2. This CDR3 comprises 15 residues. V gave up 3 bases and J gave up 4 bases; unmatched junction bases: 4. Germline CDR1 and CDR2: SGHTA and FQGNSA. The CDR3 protein is CASSFSTSGGYEQYY. CDR3 sequence (DNA): TGTGCCAGCAGCTTTTCGACTAGCGGGGGTTACGAGCAGTACTAC.

In this sample, this clonotype turned up a few times. The rearrangement joins TRBV2 to TRBJ2-3; the match to TRBD1 covers 8 bases. The CDR3 extends over 16 amino acids. The germline gives CDR1 SNHLY, CDR2 FYNNEI. J was trimmed by 6 bases and V by 5 bases; bases with no gene match: 13. This CDR3 is CASSSLRQGRVDTQYF. In nucleotides, the CDR3 is TGTGCCAGCAGTTCCTTACGACAGGGGAGAGTGGATACGCAGTATTTT.

The chain uses TRBV11-3 and TRBJ2-1, with D tentatively TRBD2 (5 bases). CDR1 and CDR2 (germline): SGHNT, YENEEA. The CDR3 runs 17 residues. V shed 4 bases and J shed 0 bases, with 16 bases lying between them. For the CDR3, the DNA is TGTGCCAGCAGCTCGTCCCGGATGGGGAGCTCCTACAATGAGCAGTTCTTC. Protein: CASSSSRMGSSYNEQFF.

This clonotype was observed at least ten times. The chain joins TRBV7-2 to TRBJ2-1, with 8 bases fitting TRBD2. Germline loops: CDR1 SGHTA, CDR2 FQGNSA. V gave up 5 bases and J gave up 4 bases; unmatched junction bases: 10. This CDR3 has 16 amino acids. CDR3 sequence: CASSLGVAGPYNEQFF. The DNA of the CDR3 is TGTGCCAGCAGCCTCGGGGTAGCGGGGCCGTACAATGAGCAGTTCTTC. The variable domain in full, with the rest retrieved from reference TRBV7-2 and TRBJ2-1, is GAGVSQSPSNKVTEKGKDVELRCDPISGHTALYWYRQSLGQGLEFLIYFQGNSAPDKSGLPSDRFSAERTGGSVSTLTIQRTQQEDSAVYLCASSLGVAGPYNEQFFGPGTRLTVL.

This clonotype was picked up a small number of times. CDR3 residues: CASSPGGTENYGYTF. The CDR3 DNA follows: TGTGCCAGCAGCCCTGGAGGCACAGAAAACTATGGCTACACCTTC. The chain employs TRBV5-4 and TRBJ1-2, with D uncertain. The germline CDR1 and CDR2 sequences are SGHNT and YYREEE (reference sequence). This CDR3 has 15 amino acids. V was pared by 4 bases and J by 2 bases, with 15 bases between. The full variable domain, with the rest looked up from reference TRBV5-4 and TRBJ1-2, is ETGVTQSPTHLIKTRGQQVTLRCSSQSGHNTVSWYQQALGQGPQFIFQYYREEENGRGNFPPRFSGLQFPNYSSELNVNALELDDSALYLCASSPGGTENYGYTFGSGTRLTVV.

This rearrangement joins TRBV12-5 to TRBJ2-3; TRBD2 matches 8 bases. The V gene end was trimmed by 7 bases and the J gene end by 3 bases; junction bases not matched to a gene: 9. The CDR3 runs 15 residues. CDR1 and CDR2 from the germline V gene are LGHNT and FRNRAP. The CDR3 protein is CASAHGSGGTDTQYF. CDR3 DNA sequence: TGTGCTAGTGCCCATGGGAGCGGGGGAACAGATACGCAGTATTTT. The variable domain in full, with the rest retrieved from reference TRBV12-5 and TRBJ2-3, is DARVTQTPRHKVTEMGQEVTMRCQPILGHNTVFWYRQTMMQGLELLAYFRNRAPLDDSGMPKDRFSAEMPDATLATLKIQPSEPRDSAVYFCASAHGSGGTDTQYFGPGTRLTVL.

This clonotype has only a few counts. The chain recombines TRBV7-8 with TRBJ1-5; D uncertain. The CDR3 length is 16 residues. The V and J ends lost 5 bases and 3 bases respectively, with 17 bases between them. CDR1 is SGHVS, CDR2 FQNEAQ, per germline. CDR3 DNA sequence: TGTGCCAGCAGCAAAAACCGGATCATGTTCAATCAGCCCCAGCATTTT. Translating it yields CASSKNRIMFNQPQHF. The variable domain in full, completed from reference TRBV7-8 and TRBJ1-5, reads GAGVSQSPRYKVAKRGQDVALRCDPISGHVSLFWYQQALGQGPEFLTYFQNEAQLDKSGLPSDRFFAERPEGSVSTLKIQRTQQEDSAVYLCASSKNRIMFNQPQHFGDGTRLSIL.

The gene calls are TRBV4-1 and TRBJ2-3; D unresolved. Germline V gene data show CDR1 as MGHRA and CDR2 as YSYEKL. V lost 0 bases to trimming and J lost 5 bases, with 15 bases between them. CDR3 length equals 16 residues. CDR3 nucleotide sequence: TGCGCCAGCAGCCAAGACATCGCGGAGAGAGGAGATACGCAGTATTTT. Translating gives CASSQDIAERGDTQYF.

This clonotype was counted a single time. V and J are TRBV28 and TRBJ1-2; 11 bases are shared with TRBD1. With 6 bases clipped from V and 0 bases from J, the junction kept 6 bases outside the gene matches. The CDR3 is made up of 16 amino acids. Germline V gene data show CDR1 as MDHEN and CDR2 as SYDVKM. As DNA, the CDR3 is TGTGCCAGCAGGCGGACAGGGGGCTTCGCTAACTATGGCTACACCTTC. Its translation: CASRRTGGFANYGYTF.

The sample holds a few counts of this clonotype. The V and J genes are TRBV28 and TRBJ1-6; no reliable D call. CDR1 is MDHEN and CDR2 is SYDVKM in the germline V gene. The CDR3 sequence is 16 residues long. Trimming stripped 3 bases from V and 0 bases from J, with 9 bases between. CDR3 sequence: CASSLVRSSYNSPLHF. The CDR3 coding sequence is TGTGCCAGCAGTTTGGTCAGGAGCTCCTATAATTCACCCCTCCACTTT.

The V and J genes are TRBV7-2 and TRBJ2-4; weak D call: TRBD2 (6 bases). The CDR3 runs to 14 residues. The germline gives CDR1 SGHTA, CDR2 FQGNSA. V shed 1 base and J shed 9 bases, with 13 bases lying between them. The CDR3 spells CASSLGRGYGIQYF. Written as DNA, the CDR3 is TGTGCCAGCAGCTTAGGGCGGGGTTATGGCATTCAGTACTTC.

As to this clonotype: One end of the junction varies from germline; a read error may be responsible. The chain combines TRBV7-2 with TRBJ2-3; D possibly corresponds to TRBD2 (6 bases). This CDR3 comprises 15 residues. Germline assignment: CDR1 SGHTA and CDR2 FQGNSA. The CDR3 DNA is TGTGCCAGCACCTTAAGGAGGGACCTCACAGATACGCAGAATTTT. Encoded protein: CASTLRRDLTDTQNF.

The chain recombines TRBV7-2 with TRBJ2-3, with 7 bases identical to TRBD2. V was clipped by 2 bases and J by 4 bases; unmatched bases: 9. Germline V gene sequence: CDR1 SGHTA, CDR2 FQGNSA. This CDR3 has 16 amino acids. The CDR3, as DNA: TGTGCCAGCAGCTTACTAGGACTAGAGTCGGCAGATACGCAGTATTTT. It is translated as CASSLLGLESADTQYF.

In its sample, this clonotype was seen a few times. This chain links TRBV4-3 with TRBJ2-1; D is uncertain. Trimming pared 2 bases from V and 0 bases from J, leaving 11 bases between. Germline V gene sequence: CDR1 LGHNA, CDR2 YSLEER. This CDR3 contains 16 residues. The CDR3: CASSQSSTSSYNEQFF. In DNA, the CDR3 is TGCGCCAGCAGCCAATCTTCTACGAGCTCCTACAATGAGCAGTTCTTC.

This clonotype came up a few times. CDR3 residues: CASGQSPGAGLGSYNEQFF. The CDR3 nucleotides read TGTGCCAGCGGACAATCCCCCGGGGCCGGATTAGGCTCCTACAATGAGCAGTTCTTC. V usage is TRBV12-3 or TRBV12-4 and J usage is TRBJ2-1, with D possibly called TRBD1 or TRBD2 (5 bases each). This CDR3 has 19 amino acids. V was pared by 8 bases and J by 0 bases, with 26 bases between.

This clonotype was seen only a few times. The rearrangement uses TRBV6-2 or TRBV6-3 and TRBJ2-1, with no clear D. CDR1 and CDR2 (germline): MNHEY, SVGEGT. The CDR3 contains 13 residues. V was cut by 0 bases and J by 4 bases, with 4 bases left in between. The CDR3 sequence: CASSYSAYNEQFF. The DNA for the CDR3 is TGTGCCAGCAGTTACTCAGCTTACAATGAGCAGTTCTTC.